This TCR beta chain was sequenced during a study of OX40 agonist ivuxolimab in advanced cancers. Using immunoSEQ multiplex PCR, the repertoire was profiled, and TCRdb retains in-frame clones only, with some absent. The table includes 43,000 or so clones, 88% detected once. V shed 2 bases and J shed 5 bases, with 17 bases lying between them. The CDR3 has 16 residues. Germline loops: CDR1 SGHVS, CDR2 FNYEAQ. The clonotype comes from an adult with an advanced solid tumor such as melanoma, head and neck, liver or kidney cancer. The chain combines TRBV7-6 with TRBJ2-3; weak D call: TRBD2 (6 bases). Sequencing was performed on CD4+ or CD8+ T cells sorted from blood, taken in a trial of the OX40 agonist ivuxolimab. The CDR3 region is CASSLIMGGGGDTQYF. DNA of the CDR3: TGTGCCAGCAGCTTAATCATGGGGGGAGGTGGAGATACGCAGTATTTT.